Presented here are 32 T cell receptor beta chains from one specimen sequenced in a study of T cell repertoires in cytomegalovirus infection. What these receptors recognize is not known. One entry per CDR3 protein, called by TCRdb with MiXCR from the reads. The sample lists more than 250,000 distinct CDR3 sequences; 20% to 25% were seen once. Sample: cultured PBMCs, taken from culture after CMV antigen stimulation. Receptors originate from a human donor in good health (CMV status not recorded). Some clones in this sample may be carry-over from other donors' samples.

At least ten counts were recorded for this clonotype. This chain uses TRBV7-3 with TRBJ1-1, with a possible D match to TRBD1 (6 bases). This CDR3 region has 14 residues. Germline V lookup: CDR1 SGHTA, CDR2 FQGTGA. V was cut by 2 bases and J by 3 bases, with 10 bases left in between. The CDR3 protein is CASSLQGSDTEAFF. The DNA of the CDR3 is TGTGCCAGCAGCTTACAGGGGTCGGACACTGAAGCTTTCTTT.

The chain uses TRBV4-3 and TRBJ2-5; no firm D call. Trimming stripped 2 bases from V and 5 bases from J, with 9 bases between. This CDR3 contains 13 residues. Germline-derived CDR1 and CDR2 are LGHNA and YSLEER. CDR3 sequence (DNA): TGCGCCAGCAGCCAAACGCTTTCGGAGACCCAGTACTTC. Its translation is CASSQTLSETQYF.

This clonotype came up a few times. The chain links TRBV7-2 to TRBJ2-1; D not resolved. The CDR3 totals 13 residues. Germline CDR1 is SGHTA and CDR2 is FQGNSA. The ends were cut back, 3 bases at V and 3 bases at J, with 6 bases in the middle. CDR3 coding DNA: TGTGCCAGCAGCTTTAATAACTACAATGAGCAGTTCTTC. Translated: CASSFNNYNEQFF.

This clonotype was seen many times. The chain uses TRBV7-9 and TRBJ2-1; perhaps TRBD1 as D (6 bases). V dropped 5 bases and J dropped 6 bases, with 20 bases sitting between them. The V gene's germline CDR1 is SEHNR and CDR2 FQNEAQ (reference sequence). CDR3 length: 16 amino acids. The CDR3 spells CASSPRSGVLFNEQFF. The CDR3 DNA reads as TGTGCCAGCAGCCCCCGTTCAGGGGTCTTATTCAATGAGCAGTTCTTC.

The rearrangement uses TRBV6-5 and TRBJ2-2; TRBD2 matches at 12 bases. CDR3 length: 17 amino acids. CDR1 is MNHEY and CDR2 is SVGAGI in the germline V gene. After removal of 4 bases from V and 6 bases from J, the junction contained 9 bases not matched to a gene. CDR3 protein: CASSSPGLAGQAGELFF. CDR3 nucleotides: TGTGCCAGCAGTTCGCCCGGACTAGCGGGACAGGCCGGGGAGCTGTTTTTT.

The chain recombines TRBV19 with TRBJ1-5, with D uncertain. Germline loops: CDR1 LNHDA, CDR2 SQIVND (reference sequence). V was pared by 3 bases and J by 6 bases, with 12 bases between. The CDR3 is made up of 14 amino acids. DNA for the CDR3: TGTGCCAGTAGTATGGAGGACGGCCTTCAGCCCCAGCATTTT. Its protein product is CASSMEDGLQPQHF.

V usage is TRBV29-1 and J usage is TRBJ1-1, with D possibly matching TRBD1 (6 bases). This CDR3 region has 13 residues. The V gene's germline CDR1 is SQVTM and CDR2 ANQGSEA. Trimming left V 5 bases short and J 6 bases short, with 16 bases between. The CDR3 region has the DNA TGCAGCGTTATTCCGCCGGGGGGGCCTGAAGCTTTCTTT. Protein sequence: CSVIPPGGPEAFF.

This clonotype has just a few counts. The chain is built from TRBV7-8 and TRBJ1-6, with 9 bases that match TRBD1. Germline assignment: CDR1 SGHVS and CDR2 FQNEAQ. J gave up 5 bases and V 5 bases, and 7 bases lay outside the gene matches. The CDR3 extends over 16 amino acids. The CDR3 coding sequence is TGTGCCAGCAGCCCCCAACAGGGGGCAAATAATTCACCCCTCCACTTT. Translation gives CASSPQQGANNSPLHF.

The V call is TRBV6-1, the J call TRBJ2-5; D possibly corresponds to TRBD2 (6 bases). The germline V and J ends were trimmed by 4 bases and 2 bases, with 11 bases remaining between them. The CDR3 has 14 amino acids. Germline values: CDR1 MNHNS, CDR2 SASEGT. CDR3 residues: CASSATSWQETQYF. CDR3 bases: TGTGCCAGCAGTGCGACTAGTTGGCAAGAGACCCAGTACTTC.

This clonotype was seen a handful of times. This chain joins TRBV27 and TRBJ1-6; D remains unclear. CDR3 length: 14 amino acids. Germline V gene lookup returns CDR1 MNHEY and CDR2 SMNVEV (reference sequence). V dropped 5 bases and J dropped 4 bases, with 9 bases sitting between them. DNA for the CDR3: TGTGCCAGCAGTCCCAGACAATATAATTCACCCCTCCACTTT. Protein sequence: CASSPRQYNSPLHF.

J is TRBJ2-2 and V is TRBV5-4; 13 bases align to TRBD2. Germline CDR1 is SGHNT and CDR2 is YYREEE (reference sequence). V shed 4 bases and J 6 bases; nucleotides not matched to a gene: 6. The CDR3 consists of 16 residues. The CDR3 nucleotides read TGTGCCAGCAGCATCCCGGGACTAGCGGGATCCGGGGAGCTGTTTTTT. It is translated as CASSIPGLAGSGELFF.

This clonotype was recorded a few times. The chain has TRBV25-1 and TRBJ1-5; D remains ambiguous. Trimming removed 3 bases from V and 0 bases from J, with 6 bases in between. Germline CDR1 is MGHDK and CDR2 is SYGVNS. The CDR3 is 14 residues long. CDR3 DNA sequence: TGTGCCAGCAGTGACAGCTATAGCAATCAGCCCCAGCATTTT. Its translation is CASSDSYSNQPQHF.

The chain employs TRBV24-1 and TRBJ1-5; a possible D gene is TRBD1 (6 bases). This CDR3 is 14 amino acids long. From germline, CDR1 is KGHDR and CDR2 SFDVKD. Trimming shortened V by 0 bases and J by 5 bases, and 7 bases separated the two germline ends. CDR3 coding DNA: TGTGCCACCAGTGATTTGAGGGGGGATCAGCCCCAGCATTTT. Its translation is CATSDLRGDQPQHF.

At least ten counts were recorded for this clonotype. The chain combines TRBV12-3 or TRBV12-4 with TRBJ1-1; no firm D call. Trimming shortened V by 6 bases and J by 0 bases, and 11 bases separated the two germline ends. The CDR3 extends over 14 amino acids. The CDR3 is CASSPRTVNTEAFF. For the CDR3, the DNA is TGTGCCAGCAGCCCTCGGACGGTGAACACTGAAGCTTTCTTT.

This clonotype was detected ten times or more. The V call is TRBV10-3, the J call TRBJ2-1; D is tentatively TRBD1 or TRBD2 (5 bases each). The CDR3 contains 14 residues. CDR1 and CDR2 from the germline V gene are ENHRY and SYGVKD. Deletions cut 7 bases from V and 8 bases from J, with 18 bases between. CDR3: CAINRGIGTDEQFF. CDR3 in DNA: TGTGCCATCAATCGGGGCATCGGGACGGATGAGCAGTTCTTC.

This clonotype was counted at least ten times. The chain has TRBV7-2 and TRBJ2-5, with 14 bases fitting TRBD2. Germline lookup yields CDR1 SGHTA and CDR2 FQGNSA. V trimming: 5 bases; J trimming: 4 bases; junction bases outside the gene matches: 6. The CDR3 loop spans 16 amino acids. The CDR3 spells CASSPRTSGRRETQYF. As DNA, the CDR3 is TGTGCCAGCAGCCCTCGGACTAGCGGGAGGAGAGAGACCCAGTACTTC. The entire variable domain, with the rest obtained from reference TRBV7-2 and TRBJ2-5, is as follows: GAGVSQSPSNKVTEKGKDVELRCDPISGHTALYWYRQSLGQGLEFLIYFQGNSAPDKSGLPSDRFSAERTGGSVSTLTIQRTQQEDSAVYLCASSPRTSGRRETQYFGPGTRLLVL.

This clonotype was detected only a few times. The chain has TRBV7-9 and TRBJ1-1; D not resolved. The CDR3 is 14 residues long. Germline-derived CDR1 and CDR2 are SEHNR and FQNEAQ (reference sequence). V lost 2 bases to trimming and J lost 4 bases, with 11 bases between them. The CDR3 DNA reads TGTGCCAGCAGCTTAAACAGCTGGGGCACTGAAGCTTTCTTT. The encoded protein is CASSLNSWGTEAFF.

The V call is TRBV6-2 or TRBV6-3, the J call TRBJ2-2, with TRBD2 identical over 14 bases. The CDR3 length is 17 residues. Germline lookup yields CDR1 MNHEY and CDR2 SVGEGT. With V trimmed by 2 bases and J by 7 bases, 6 bases remained unmatched. The CDR3 nucleotides read TGTGCCAGCAGTTACGGACTAGCGGGAGGTCTGAACGGGGAGCTGTTTTTT. Amino acid sequence: CASSYGLAGGLNGELFF.

This clonotype was observed a handful of times. Written as DNA, the CDR3 is TGTGCCAGCAGTTCCGCCGGGACAGATGGCTACACCTTC. Translation gives CASSSAGTDGYTF. The chain recombines TRBV27 with TRBJ1-2; TRBD1 agrees at 7 bases. CDR1 is MNHEY and CDR2 is SMNVEV in the germline V gene (reference sequence). J was trimmed by 6 bases and V by 4 bases; bases with no gene match: 5. The CDR3 is made up of 13 amino acids.

This clonotype came up many times. The V call is TRBV7-2, the J call TRBJ2-7; D possibly corresponds to TRBD2 (6 bases). Germline values: CDR1 SGHTA, CDR2 FQGNSA. Trimming shortened V by 0 bases and J by 3 bases, and 6 bases separated the two germline ends. This CDR3 is 13 amino acids long. The CDR3 spells CASSLAGGYEQYV. The CDR3 DNA reads TGTGCCAGCAGCTTAGCGGGGGGCTACGAGCAGTACGTC.

In this sample, this clonotype turned up many times. The chain is built from TRBV7-2 and TRBJ2-7, with 8 bases that match TRBD1. The V gene end was trimmed by 1 base and the J gene end by 2 bases; junction bases not matched to a gene: 7. The CDR3 covers 16 residues. Germline loops: CDR1 SGHTA, CDR2 FQGNSA. CDR3 protein: CASSLGGQGPPYEQYF. CDR3 bases: TGTGCCAGCAGCTTAGGTGGACAGGGTCCTCCCTACGAGCAGTACTTC.

This clonotype was picked up many times. The chain has TRBV7-9 and TRBJ1-5; the D gene is possibly TRBD1 (6 bases). Germline CDR1 is SEHNR and CDR2 is FQNEAQ (reference sequence). V lost 4 bases and J lost 7, with 11 bases in between. The CDR3 covers 13 residues. The CDR3 reads CASSSQGDQPQHF. CDR3 coding DNA: TGTGCCAGCAGCTCACAGGGAGACCAGCCCCAGCATTTT.

V gene TRBV4-1 combines with J gene TRBJ1-5; perhaps TRBD1 as D (5 bases). Trimming left V 1 base short and J 7 bases short, with 17 bases between. This CDR3 contains 16 residues. Germline assignment: CDR1 MGHRA and CDR2 YSYEKL. The DNA of the CDR3 is TGCGCCAGCAGCCAAGTGGGGCCTAAACCGGGCCAGCCCCAGCATTTT. Translated, it gives CASSQVGPKPGQPQHF.

This chain connects TRBV5-1 to TRBJ1-1, with 8 bases identical to TRBD1. The V segment lost 5 bases and the J segment 1 base; nucleotides outside the gene matches: 10. In germline, CDR1 is SGHRS, CDR2 YFSETQ. This CDR3 comprises 16 residues. As DNA, the CDR3 is TGCGCCAGCAGTCCCCGGACAGGGACCTGGAACACTGAAGCTTTCTTT. As protein: CASSPRTGTWNTEAFF. Based on the CDR3 plus reference TRBV5-1 and TRBJ1-1, the full variable domain is KAGVTQTPRYLIKTRGQQVTLSCSPISGHRSVSWYQQTPGQGLQFLFEYFSETQRNKGNFPGRFSGRQFSNSRSEMNVSTLELGDSALYLCASSPRTGTWNTEAFFGQGTRLTVV.

The V gene is TRBV6-2 or TRBV6-3, the J gene TRBJ2-2; D possibly uses TRBD1 or TRBD2 (5 bases each). Per germline, CDR1 MNHEY and CDR2 SVGEGT. This CDR3 is 15 amino acids long. Trimming cost V 6 bases and J 7 bases, with 18 bases left between them. The CDR3 loop is CASRTSGTVGGELFF. CDR3 sequence (DNA): TGTGCCAGCAGGACTTCAGGGACGGTTGGCGGGGAGCTGTTTTTT.

This clonotype was seen many times. The chain is built from TRBV7-2 and TRBJ1-2, with 9 bases that match TRBD1. Germline lookup yields CDR1 SGHTA and CDR2 FQGNSA. The trim removed 5 bases at V and 0 bases at J, leaving 10 bases unmatched. The CDR3 covers 17 residues. The CDR3 reads CASSPAPRQGANYGYTF. CDR3 DNA sequence: TGTGCCAGCAGCCCAGCCCCCCGACAGGGGGCTAACTATGGCTACACCTTC.

This clonotype appeared a few times. V and J are TRBV7-2 and TRBJ2-3; no clear D. Trimming shortened V by 2 bases and J by 0 bases, and 9 bases separated the two germline ends. From germline, CDR1 is SGHTA and CDR2 FQGNSA. This CDR3 is built from 15 residues. The CDR3 is CASSLKPRSTDTQYF. The CDR3 DNA is TGTGCCAGCAGCTTAAAGCCGAGAAGCACAGATACGCAGTATTTT.

This clonotype turned up a few times. This sequence joins TRBV4-1 and TRBJ2-2, with D unclear. This CDR3 contains 15 residues. Per germline, CDR1 MGHRA and CDR2 YSYEKL. V lost 6 bases and J 4 bases, leaving 15 bases between the germline ends. The CDR3 region is CASSRAIMITGELFF. The CDR3 DNA follows: TGCGCCAGCAGTCGTGCTATTATGATCACCGGGGAGCTGTTTTTT.

The rearrangement joins TRBV20-1 to TRBJ1-4, with D maybe TRBD1 (5 bases). Germline-derived CDR1 and CDR2 are DFQATT and SNEGSKA (reference sequence). The CDR3 spans 14 residues. Trimming removed 3 bases from V and 8 bases from J, with 16 bases in between. The CDR3 loop is CSARRTWGEEKLFF. DNA of the CDR3: TGCAGTGCTAGGAGGACATGGGGGGAAGAAAAACTGTTTTTT.

The rearrangement uses TRBV7-6 and TRBJ2-6; TRBD1 is a possible D gene (7 bases). CDR3 length: 20 amino acids. V lost 2 bases, J lost 0 bases, and 20 bases lay in between. Germline V CDR1 and CDR2: SGHVS, FNYEAQ. CDR3 residues: CASSLFIRQGGFSGANVLTF. CDR3 in DNA: TGTGCCAGCAGCTTATTCATTAGGCAGGGGGGCTTCTCTGGGGCCAACGTCCTGACTTTC.

For this clonotype: A much more abundant neighbour one base away suggests this may be a read error. CDR3 loop: CATSVGLNTGAFF. For the CDR3, the DNA is TGTGCCACCTCCGTCGGGCTGAACACTGGAGCTTTCTTT. This sequence joins TRBV11-2 and TRBJ1-1; D unclear. The CDR3 consists of 13 residues. Germline CDR1 is SGHAT and CDR2 is FQNNGV.

The sample holds many counts of this clonotype. The J gene is TRBJ2-5, the V gene TRBV7-2, with a tentative D call TRBD2 (6 bases). CDR1 and CDR2 (germline): SGHTA, FQGNSA. The CDR3 is 15 amino acids. Trimming pared 5 bases from V and 5 bases from J, leaving 18 bases between. The CDR3 DNA is TGTGCCAGCAGCCAAAACGGGGGAGGCTGGGAGACCCAGTACTTC. Protein: CASSQNGGGWETQYF.